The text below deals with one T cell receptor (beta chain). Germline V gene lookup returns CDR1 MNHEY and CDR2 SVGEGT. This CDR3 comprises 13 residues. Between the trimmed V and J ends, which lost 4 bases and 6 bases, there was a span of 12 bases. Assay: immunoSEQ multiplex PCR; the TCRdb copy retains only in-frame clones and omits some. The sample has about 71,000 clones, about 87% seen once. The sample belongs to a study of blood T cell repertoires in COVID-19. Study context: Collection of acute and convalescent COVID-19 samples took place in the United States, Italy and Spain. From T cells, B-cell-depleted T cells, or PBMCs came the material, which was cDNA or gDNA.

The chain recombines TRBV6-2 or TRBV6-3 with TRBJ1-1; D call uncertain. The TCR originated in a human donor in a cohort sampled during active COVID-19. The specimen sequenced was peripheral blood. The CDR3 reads CASSFNRRAEAFF. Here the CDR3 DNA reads TGTGCCAGCAGTTTTAATCGGAGGGCTGAAGCTTTCTTT.